The text below deals with one T cell receptor (beta chain). Antigen: not known. The sample belongs to a study of T-cell memory formation after mild COVID-19. About the study: The TCR clusters were mostly specific to one donor.

In TCRdb, the 5' RACE reads were re-called with MiXCR into one record per CDR3 protein. The sample carries roughly 380,000 distinct CDR3 sequences, around 27% recorded once. Study-wide findings and caveats: Pre-infection memory held some responding clones, suggesting pre-existing cross-reactive T cells responded. Day 37-peaking second-wave clones had unconfirmed SARS-CoV-2 specificity. Clones shrinking between day 15 and 85 showed a balanced CD4/CD8 split, and those that grew later tilted toward CD4+.

The source material was PBMCs or a T cell subset sorted from them (not recorded which). This sequence originates from an adult woman who had mild COVID-19 (a few samples of this study predate the infection). Cell type and time point are not known.

The CDR3 loop is CATSRDRGTSGTDTQYF. CDR3 bases: TGTGCCACCAGCAGAGATAGGGGGACTAGCGGCACAGATACGCAGTATTTT. The chain recombines TRBV15 with TRBJ2-3, with 10 bases aligning to TRBD2. Germline loops: CDR1 LNHNV, CDR2 YYDKDF (reference sequence). This CDR3 spans 17 amino acids. The V and J ends lost 0 bases and 1 base, in that order; junction bases with no gene match: 4.